Below, 5 T cell receptor beta chains from the same sample are listed, as sequenced in a study of graft-versus-host responses after intestinal transplantation. TCRdb's copy holds only in-frame clones and misses some; the assay was immunoSEQ multiplex PCR. The sample consists of about 98,000 clones, 75% to 90% of them appearing once. Their recognized antigens are unknown. The input for sequencing was unstimulated CD8+ T cells sorted from spleen or lymph node cells, taken before intestinal transplant. The source of these receptors is a human donor who received an intestinal transplant.

V and J are TRBV9 and TRBJ2-1; tentatively, D is TRBD1 (6 bases). In germline, CDR1 is SGDLS, CDR2 YYNGEE. Trimming shortened V by 4 bases and J by 8 bases, and 13 bases separated the two germline ends. The CDR3 is 13 amino acids. The CDR3 DNA reads TGTGCCAGCAGCCCTATGGGGGCATATGAGCAGTTCTTC. Residues: CASSPMGAYEQFF.

The chain couples TRBV5-4 to TRBJ1-2; TRBD1 aligns across 7 bases. The CDR3 contains 16 residues. The trim removed 2 bases at V and 2 bases at J, leaving 9 bases unmatched. Germline V gene data show CDR1 as SGHNT and CDR2 as YYREEE (reference sequence). The CDR3 sequence is CASSFLRGKINYGYTF. The CDR3 DNA follows: TGTGCCAGCAGCTTTCTCAGGGGGAAAATAAACTATGGCTACACCTTC.

This chain joins TRBV7-9 and TRBJ2-5; 10 nucleotides agree with TRBD2. CDR3 length: 14 amino acids. Germline trimming cut 5 bases from V and 4 bases from J; bases unmatched to any gene: 4. Germline CDR1 reads SEHNR; CDR2 reads FQNEAQ (reference sequence). In DNA, the CDR3 is TGTGCCAGCAGCCCAGCGGGGGGGCGAGAGACCCAGTACTTC. Amino acids: CASSPAGGRETQYF.

The rearrangement links TRBV5-1 to TRBJ1-1, with a possible D match to TRBD1 (6 bases). The V gene lost 0 bases and the J gene lost 1 base, with 7 bases spanning the gap. The germline V gene has CDR1 SGHRS and CDR2 YFSETQ. The CDR3 covers 14 residues. The CDR3, as DNA: TGCGCCAGCAGCTTGGTACAGGGGAACACTGAAGCTTTCTTT. It yields the protein CASSLVQGNTEAFF.

The V call is TRBV12-2, the J call TRBJ2-6; the table's D call of TRBD2 was not tested on the DNA. TRBV12-2 is given as a pseudogene. CDR3 size: 23 residues. The CDR3 spells CASRLKTEAGTVAPSSGANVLTF. Written as DNA, the CDR3 is TGTGCAAGTCGCCTCAAAACGGAGGCGGGGACCGTTGCCCCTAGCTCTGGGGCCAACGTCCTGACTTTC.